Presented here are 25 T cell receptor beta chains from one specimen sequenced in a study of cytomegalovirus exposure and HLA in healthy donors. The PCR was carried out with 60 Vbeta primers and 13 Jbeta primers. Produced via immunoSEQ multiplex PCR; TCRdb's table is partial and in-frame only. The repertoire holds around 140,000 clones, with roughly four fifths as singletons. Sequencing used PBMCs. The receptors originated from a male donor in good health and CMV-seronegative.

V usage is TRBV4-2 and J usage is TRBJ1-6; 7 bases fit TRBD1. J gave up 9 bases and V 0 bases, and 8 bases lay outside the gene matches. The V gene's germline CDR1 is LGHNA and CDR2 YNFKEQ. There are 16 residues in the CDR3. CDR3 DNA: TGTGCCAGCAGCCAAGAGACCCGACAGGGCGGTTCACCCCTCCACTTT. It yields the protein CASSQETRQGGSPLHF.

This chain connects TRBV2 to TRBJ1-2, with TRBD1 identical over 9 bases. This CDR3 region has 12 residues. Germline CDR1 reads SNHLY; CDR2 reads FYNNEI. The junction had 2 bases not matched to a gene; V was cut back by 8 bases and J by 4 bases. The chain's CDR3 is CASWGQGYGYTF. In DNA, the CDR3 is TGTGCCAGCTGGGGACAGGGCTATGGCTACACCTTC. The full variable domain, with the rest looked up from reference TRBV2 and TRBJ1-2, is EPEVTQTPSHQVTQMGQEVILRCVPISNHLYFYWYRQILGQKVEFLVSFYNNEISEKSEIFDDQFSVERPDGSNFTLKIRSTKLEDSAMYFCASWGQGYGYTFGSGTRLTVV.

The chain links TRBV5-1 to TRBJ2-7; D gene uncertain. V lost 4 bases to trimming and J lost 6 bases, with 17 bases between them. Germline V lookup: CDR1 SGHRS, CDR2 YFSETQ. This CDR3 comprises 14 residues. This chain's CDR3 is CASSETAVPGEQYF. As DNA, the CDR3 is TGCGCCAGCAGCGAAACCGCGGTTCCCGGCGAGCAGTACTTC.

The chain couples TRBV19 to TRBJ2-5; D is perhaps TRBD1 (6 bases). The CDR3 is 16 amino acids. Trimming left V 5 bases short and J 1 base short, with 17 bases between. Germline CDR1 LNHDA, CDR2 SQIVND (reference sequence). The CDR3 DNA reads TGTGCCAGTAGTGATCAACAGGGCTCTACCCAAGAGACCCAGTACTTC. As protein: CASSDQQGSTQETQYF.

The rearrangement joins TRBV6-6 to TRBJ2-7, with TRBD1 matching 10 bases. Germline CDR1 MNHNY, CDR2 SVGAGI (reference sequence). The CDR3 is made up of 15 amino acids. V shed 2 bases, J shed 6 bases, and the junction held 7 bases outside the gene matches. CDR3 DNA: TGTGCCAGCAGTTACGCGGGGGACAGGGGAGGCGAGCAGTACTTC. This encodes CASSYAGDRGGEQYF.

The V gene is TRBV5-8, the J gene TRBJ1-1, with 7 bases aligning to TRBD1. V was pared by 2 bases and J by 10 bases, with 5 bases of the junction left unmatched. The CDR3 is 12 residues long. The germline CDR1 and CDR2 sequences are SGHTS and YDEGEE. In DNA form, the CDR3 reads TGTGCCAGCAGCTTTAACAGGGGAATAGCTTTCTTT. It encodes CASSFNRGIAFF. The whole variable domain, remainder taken from reference TRBV5-8 and TRBJ1-1, is EAGVTQSPTHLIKTRGQQATLRCSPISGHTSVYWYQQALGLGLQFLLWYDEGEERNRGNFPPRFSGRQFPNYSSELNVNALELEDSALYLCASSFNRGIAFFGQGTRLTVV.

The rearrangement links TRBV7-9 to TRBJ2-2, with no clear D. The V end lost 3 bases, the J end lost 1 base, and 6 bases lay between the germline ends. The CDR3 covers 14 residues. CDR1 and CDR2 (germline): SEHNR, FQNEAQ (reference sequence). The CDR3 DNA reads TGTGCCAGCAGCTTTAACAGGAACACCGGGGAGCTGTTTTTT. This codes for CASSFNRNTGELFF.

The V and J genes are TRBV4-3 and TRBJ2-1, with 9 bases fitting TRBD2. The CDR3 consists of 17 residues. Germline lookup yields CDR1 LGHNA and CDR2 YSLEER. The V gene end was trimmed by 1 base and the J gene end by 8 bases; junction bases not matched to a gene: 12. The CDR3 bases are TGCGCCAGCAGCCAAGCGACGGGCGGGAGGGCCTTTGATGAGCAGTTCTTC. Protein: CASSQATGGRAFDEQFF.

The chain recombines TRBV27 with TRBJ2-7; D perhaps matches TRBD1 (5 bases). Per the germline V gene, CDR1 is MNHEY and CDR2 is SMNVEV (reference sequence). With 5 bases removed from V and 2 bases from J, the gap between germline ends came to 7 bases. This CDR3 contains 12 residues. In nucleotides, the CDR3 is TGTGCCAGCAGTACAGGCGCCTACGAGCAGTACTTC. Translation gives CASSTGAYEQYF.

This rearrangement joins TRBV6-1 to TRBJ1-6; unclear D gene. CDR1 MNHNS and CDR2 SASEGT come from the germline V gene. Trimming took off 5 bases at V and 7 bases at J, with 12 bases between the two ends. CDR3 length equals 14 residues. CDR3 in amino acids: CASSPRLPNSPLHF. In nucleotides, the CDR3 is TGTGCCAGCAGTCCGAGGTTACCGAATTCACCCCTCCACTTT.

Here the CDR3 reads CASSVVGQQETQYF. The CDR3 nucleotides are TGTGCCAGCAGCGTAGTGGGACAGCAAGAGACCCAGTACTTC. The J gene is TRBJ2-5, the V gene TRBV9, with 7 bases that match TRBD1. The CDR3 length is 14 residues. Trimming at V came to 0 bases and at J to 2 bases, leaving 1 base not matched to a gene. Germline V lookup: CDR1 SGDLS, CDR2 YYNGEE.

The chain carries TRBV5-4 and TRBJ2-7, with D possibly TRBD2 on 5 matching bases. The CDR3 runs 12 residues. Per germline, CDR1 SGHNT and CDR2 YYREEE (reference sequence). Trimming stripped 0 bases from V and 5 bases from J, with 6 bases between. The CDR3 is CASSLAGNEQYF. As DNA, the CDR3 is TGTGCCAGCAGCTTGGCCGGGAACGAGCAGTACTTC.

This clone turned up a few times. The rearrangement uses TRBV6-1 and TRBJ1-5, with D tentatively TRBD1 (6 bases). Germline V gene sequence: CDR1 MNHNS, CDR2 SASEGT. Between the trimmed V and J ends, which lost 10 bases and 4 bases, there was a span of 14 bases. The CDR3 is 13 amino acids. The CDR3 here is CATRGGTNQPQHF. The CDR3, as DNA: TGTGCCACCCGGGGGGGGACAAATCAGCCCCAGCATTTT.

The V call is TRBV25-1, the J call TRBJ1-4, with D uncertain. CDR1 MGHDK and CDR2 SYGVNS come from the germline V gene. V was pared by 6 bases and J by 3 bases, with 14 bases between. This CDR3 has 15 residues. CDR3: CASSALHLPNEKLFF. CDR3 nucleotide sequence: TGTGCCAGCAGCGCCTTACACCTTCCTAATGAAAAACTGTTTTTT.

This chain links TRBV29-1 with TRBJ2-5, with TRBD1 matching 8 bases. There are 13 residues in the CDR3. Germline lookup yields CDR1 SQVTM and CDR2 ANQGSEA. V shed 6 bases and J 3 bases; nucleotides not matched to a gene: 6. The CDR3: CSVRQGWEETQYF. The CDR3 DNA reads TGCAGCGTGAGACAGGGGTGGGAAGAGACCCAGTACTTC.

V is TRBV9 and J is TRBJ2-5; 9 nucleotides agree with TRBD1. Germline CDR1 reads SGDLS; CDR2 reads YYNGEE. The CDR3 spans 16 residues. V lost 4 bases, J lost 5 bases, and 12 bases stayed unmatched. CDR3 region: CASSPQTGGSWETQYF. CDR3 DNA sequence: TGTGCCAGCAGCCCACAGACAGGGGGTTCATGGGAGACCCAGTACTTC. Full variable domain (missing parts from reference TRBV9 and TRBJ2-5): DSGVTQTPKHLITATGQRVTLRCSPRSGDLSVYWYQQSLDQGLQFLIQYYNGEERAKGNILERFSAQQFPDLHSELNLSSLELGDSALYFCASSPQTGGSWETQYFGPGTRLLVL.

The rearrangement links TRBV28 to TRBJ2-7; possible D gene TRBD1, 6 bases. The germline V and J ends were trimmed by 2 bases and 6 bases, with 8 bases remaining between them. Germline V lookup: CDR1 MDHEN, CDR2 SYDVKM. The CDR3 is 12 amino acids. CDR3 bases: TGTGCCAGCAGTTTAGTAGGGGGCGAGCAGTACTTC. Protein product: CASSLVGGEQYF.

The chain joins TRBV6-5 to TRBJ2-1; tentatively, D is TRBD2 (5 bases). CDR1 and CDR2 from the germline V gene are MNHEY and SVGAGI. The CDR3 covers 16 residues. V was pared by 0 bases and J by 4 bases, with 13 bases between. In DNA form, the CDR3 reads TGTGCCAGCAGTTACTCGACTATCCTGGGGTACAATGAGCAGTTCTTC. It codes for CASSYSTILGYNEQFF.

The rearrangement joins TRBV5-1 to TRBJ2-1, with a tentative D call TRBD1 (5 bases). Trimming cost V 2 bases and J 1 base, with 7 bases left between them. This CDR3 contains 14 residues. CDR1 SGHRS and CDR2 YFSETQ come from the germline V gene. The CDR3 DNA follows: TGCGCCAGCAGCTTTGACAGTTCCTACAATGAGCAGTTCTTC. It yields the protein CASSFDSSYNEQFF.

This clone has a single count. The CDR3 here is CASRSGLTREQFF. For the CDR3, the DNA is TGTGCCAGCAGATCTGGGCTTACTCGTGAGCAGTTCTTC. This rearrangement joins TRBV2 to TRBJ2-1; D not resolved. The length of the CDR3 is 13 residues. The V end lost 6 bases, the J end lost 9 bases, and 15 bases lay between the germline ends. The germline gives CDR1 SNHLY, CDR2 FYNNEI.

This clone was counted a single time. The gene calls are TRBV5-1 and TRBJ2-5, with no clear D. The germline V and J ends were trimmed by 3 bases and 0 bases, with 9 bases remaining between them. The germline V gene has CDR1 SGHRS and CDR2 YFSETQ. This CDR3 is built from 14 residues. CDR3 in amino acids: CASSSTDYQETQYF. The CDR3 DNA sequence: TGCGCCAGCAGCTCAACAGATTACCAAGAGACCCAGTACTTC.

The chain links TRBV4-2 to TRBJ2-3; 7 positions match TRBD2. The CDR3 is 15 residues long. The V gene end was trimmed by 2 bases and the J gene end by 0 bases; junction bases not matched to a gene: 2. Germline V gives CDR1 LGHNA, CDR2 YNFKEQ. This CDR3 reads CASSQKAGSTDTQYF. Here the CDR3 DNA reads TGTGCCAGCAGCCAAAAAGCGGGAAGCACAGATACGCAGTATTTT.

The V and J genes are TRBV6-6 and TRBJ1-1; the D is unclear. V lost 7 bases and J lost 5, with 14 bases in between. Germline values: CDR1 MNHNY, CDR2 SVGAGI (reference sequence). CDR3 size: 13 residues. CDR3 coding DNA: TGTGCCAGCACCCGCCCCCCCGAGACTGAAGCTTTCTTT. Translating it yields CASTRPPETEAFF.

The CDR3 region is CATSRVQSVAPDTQYF. In DNA, the CDR3 is TGTGCCACCAGCAGGGTCCAAAGCGTTGCCCCAGATACGCAGTATTTT. This chain joins TRBV15 and TRBJ2-3; D is unclear. Trimming cost V 3 bases and J 4 bases, with 17 bases left between them. CDR3 size: 16 residues. Germline CDR1 and CDR2: LNHNV and YYDKDF (reference sequence).

With regard to this clone: Other DNA sequences within the sample encode an identical CDR3. This chain uses TRBV30 with TRBJ1-5; the D is unclear. Germline CDR1 is GTSNPN and CDR2 is SVGIG (reference sequence). This CDR3 spans 14 amino acids. V was clipped by 2 bases and J by 8 bases, with 16 bases between them. CDR3 residues: CAWSRRGTAKPQHF. In DNA form, the CDR3 reads TGTGCCTGGAGTCGGCGGGGAACTGCCAAGCCCCAGCATTTT.